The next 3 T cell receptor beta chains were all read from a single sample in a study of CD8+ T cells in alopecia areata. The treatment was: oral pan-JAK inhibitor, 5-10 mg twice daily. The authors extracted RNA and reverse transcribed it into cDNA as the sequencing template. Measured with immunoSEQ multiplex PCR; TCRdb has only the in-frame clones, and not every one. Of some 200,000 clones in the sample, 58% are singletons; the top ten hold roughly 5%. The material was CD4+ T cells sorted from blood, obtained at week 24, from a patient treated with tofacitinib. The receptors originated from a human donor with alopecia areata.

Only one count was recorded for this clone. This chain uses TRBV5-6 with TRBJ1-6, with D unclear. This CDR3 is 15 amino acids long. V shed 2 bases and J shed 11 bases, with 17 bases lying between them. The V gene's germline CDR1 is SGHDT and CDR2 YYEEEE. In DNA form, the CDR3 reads TGTGCCAGCAGCTTACGGGCCCTCCCCCCAACACCCCTCCACTTT. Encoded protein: CASSLRALPPTPLHF.

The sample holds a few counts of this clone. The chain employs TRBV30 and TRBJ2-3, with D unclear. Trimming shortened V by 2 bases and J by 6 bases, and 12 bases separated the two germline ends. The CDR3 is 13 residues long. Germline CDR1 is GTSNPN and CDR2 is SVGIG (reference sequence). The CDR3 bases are TGTGCCTGGAGTAGAGCCTTTGTGGATACGCAGTATTTT. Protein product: CAWSRAFVDTQYF.

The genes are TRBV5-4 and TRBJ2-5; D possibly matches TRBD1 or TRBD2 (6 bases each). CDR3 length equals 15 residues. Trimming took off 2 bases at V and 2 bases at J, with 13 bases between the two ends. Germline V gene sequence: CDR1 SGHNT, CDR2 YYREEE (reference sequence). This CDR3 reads CASSLAGGDQETQYF. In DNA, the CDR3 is TGTGCCAGCAGCTTAGCCGGGGGCGATCAAGAGACCCAGTACTTC.